This is a list of T cell receptor beta chains from one sample in a study of blood T cell repertoires in COVID-19. Clones were sequenced by immunoSEQ multiplex PCR, and TCRdb holds only the in-frame ones, with some missing. The table has more than 100,000 clones, around 81% seen once; the top ten hold about 8%. The sample was peripheral blood. Every receptor here comes from a woman aged 55 to 70 with active or convalescent COVID-19. CDR3s include the opening cysteine and the closing phenylalanine or tryptophan. D genes are given only for firm matches. Clone size is given for some rows only: seen once, a few or many times, or a class if the clone is expanded.

TRBV5-1	few	TRBJ2-1	TRBD2	CASSLGTSVYSYNEQFF	TGCGCCAGCAGCTTAGGGACTAGCGTATACTCCTACAATGAGCAGTTCTTC
TRBV27	few	TRBJ1-1	-	CASRRRESGGTEAFF	TGTGCCAGCAGACGCCGGGAGTCGGGGGGCACTGAAGCTTTCTTT
TRBV27	-	TRBJ1-6	-	CASSWSGSMNSPLHF	TGTGCCAGCAGTTGGTCAGGGTCCATGAATTCACCCCTCCACTTT
TRBV2	-	TRBJ1-1	TRBD1	CASSASGTGMNTEAFF	TGTGCCAGCAGTGCATCCGGGACAGGGATGAACACTGAAGCTTTCTTT
TRBV27	-	TRBJ2-1	TRBD2	CASSRGLAGYNEQFF	TGTGCCAGCAGCAGAGGGCTAGCGGGCTACAATGAGCAGTTCTTC
TRBV11-2	-	TRBJ1-1	TRBD1	CASSFRPEGAYTEAFF	TGTGCCAGCAGCTTTAGGCCGGAGGGGGCGTACACTGAAGCTTTCTTT
TRBV28	-	TRBJ1-2	TRBD1	CASSLPSGGGNYGYTF	TGTGCCAGCAGTTTGCCTTCAGGGGGCGGCAACTATGGCTACACCTTC
TRBV19	-	TRBJ2-1	-	CASSIDGLIREQFF	TGTGCCAGTAGTATCGACGGGTTAATTAGGGAGCAGTTCTTC
TRBV28	-	TRBJ1-1	-	CASSPFRVNPEAFF	TGTGCCAGCAGTCCTTTCCGGGTTAACCCTGAAGCTTTCTTT
TRBV27	few	TRBJ1-6	TRBD1	CASSSDRGRKDSPLHF	TGTGCCAGCAGTTCCGACAGGGGGCGGAAGGATTCACCCCTCCACTTT
TRBV27	once	TRBJ1-5	TRBD1	CPSVPGQGLVGQPQHF	TGTCCTTCAGTCCCGGGACAGGGATTGGTAGGCCAGCCCCAGCATTTT
TRBV5-1	once	TRBJ1-4	-	CASSWGQGSNEKLFF	TGCGCCAGCAGCTGGGGGCAGGGGAGCAATGAAAAACTGTTTTTT
TRBV4-1	-	TRBJ1-5	-	CASSQPIIPYGSYQPQHF	TGCGCCAGCAGCCAACCGATAATCCCTTATGGCAGTTATCAGCCCCAGCATTTT
TRBV2	-	TRBJ1-2	TRBD1	CASSEDGTGDGYTF	TGTGCCAGCAGTGAAGACGGGACAGGGGATGGCTACACCTTC
TRBV28	-	TRBJ1-2	-	CASSVRDSLNGYTF	TGTGCCAGCAGTGTCCGGGACTCACTGAATGGCTACACCTTC
TRBV29-1	-	TRBJ2-5	-	CSVEDVDSWYQETQYF	TGCAGCGTTGAAGATGTGGACAGCTGGTACCAAGAGACCCAGTACTTC
TRBV5-6	-	TRBJ2-5	TRBD2	CASSWGLAGRETQYF	TGTGCCAGCAGCTGGGGGTTAGCGGGGAGGGAGACCCAGTACTTC
TRBV27	-	TRBJ1-4	TRBD1	CASSPVSGGEEKLFF	TGTGCCAGCAGTCCGGTTTCAGGGGGCGAAGAAAAACTGTTTTTT
TRBV6-5	few	TRBJ1-2	TRBD1	CASRAGTGGGYTF	TGTGCCAGCAGAGCCGGGACAGGGGGCGGCTACACCTTC
TRBV10-2	-	TRBJ2-5	TRBD2	CASSDLTSGGEETQYF	TGCGCCAGCAGTGATTTGACTAGCGGGGGGGAAGAGACCCAGTACTTC
TRBV5-4	-	TRBJ2-1	-	CASSLDEGVGSNEQFF	TGTGCCAGCAGCTTGGACGAGGGAGTAGGAAGTAATGAGCAGTTCTTC
TRBV6-2/TRBV6-3	-	TRBJ2-2	-	CASSYDEMEGGGELFF	TGTGCCAGCAGTTACGATGAGATGGAAGGGGGCGGGGAGCTGTTTTTT
TRBV29-1	-	TRBJ1-1	-	CSVEGRGNTEAFF	TGCAGCGTCGAGGGCAGGGGGAACACTGAAGCTTTCTTT
TRBV24-1	-	TRBJ1-1	-	CATSPKGAQSAEAFF	TGTGCCACCAGTCCCAAGGGAGCCCAAAGCGCTGAAGCTTTCTTT
TRBV5-1	once	TRBJ1-4	TRBD1	CASSSTPGTGITTNEKLFF	TGCGCCAGCAGCTCCACTCCAGGGACAGGGATCACAACTAATGAAAAACTGTTTTTT
TRBV4-2	-	TRBJ2-3	TRBD2	CASSQGTGSGGIDTQYF	TGTGCCAGCAGCCAAGGCACCGGTAGCGGGGGAATAGATACGCAGTATTTT
TRBV27	-	TRBJ2-1	TRBD1	CASSYDRGNEQFF	TGTGCCAGCAGTTACGACAGGGGGAATGAGCAGTTCTTC
TRBV4-2	-	TRBJ1-1	-	CASSQVEGTEAFF	TGTGCCAGCAGCCAAGTGGAGGGCACTGAAGCTTTCTTT
TRBV5-1	-	TRBJ1-4	TRBD1	CASSPMGQGAVPEKLFF	TGCGCCAGCAGCCCTATGGGACAGGGGGCTGTTCCGGAAAAACTGTTTTTT
TRBV11-2	-	TRBJ2-7	TRBD1	CASRVGQGYEQYF	TGTGCCAGCAGGGTGGGACAGGGCTACGAGCAGTACTTC
TRBV5-5	-	TRBJ1-2	-	CASSLMRQAGYGYTF	TGTGCCAGCAGCTTAATGAGACAGGCCGGATATGGCTACACCTTC
TRBV3-1/TRBV3-2	-	TRBJ2-3	TRBD2	CASSQSRAGGPGTQYF	TGTGCCAGCAGCCAAAGCAGGGCGGGGGGGCCAGGGACGCAGTATTTT
TRBV9	-	TRBJ1-1	-	CASSVDRVVSEAFF	TGTGCCAGCAGCGTAGACAGGGTAGTATCTGAAGCTTTCTTT
TRBV7-2	-	TRBJ2-5	TRBD1	CASSFSYRGVGETQYF	TGTGCCAGCAGCTTTTCCTACAGGGGTGTGGGCGAGACCCAGTACTTC
TRBV11-1	-	TRBJ1-1	-	CASSSHRGGTEAFF	TGTGCCAGCAGTAGCCATCGGGGGGGGACTGAAGCTTTCTTT
TRBV13	few	TRBJ1-1	-	CASSLARGEGMNTEAFF	TGTGCCAGCAGCCTAGCCCGGGGGGAGGGGATGAACACTGAAGCTTTCTTT
TRBV24-1	-	TRBJ1-1	-	CATSEGNGQAFF	TGTGCCACCTCGGAGGGAAACGGGCAAGCTTTCTTT
TRBV28	once	TRBJ1-4	TRBD1	CASSHPGTGNEKLFF	TGTGCCAGCAGTCACCCCGGGACAGGGAATGAAAAACTGTTTTTT
TRBV28	-	TRBJ1-2	-	CASSLYTSLGYTF	TGTGCCAGCAGTTTATATACGAGTTTGGGCTACACCTTC
TRBV5-6	-	TRBJ2-1	TRBD2	CASSRRTSGVGAPNEQFF	TGTGCCAGCAGCCGCAGGACTAGCGGGGTTGGGGCACCGAATGAGCAGTTCTTC